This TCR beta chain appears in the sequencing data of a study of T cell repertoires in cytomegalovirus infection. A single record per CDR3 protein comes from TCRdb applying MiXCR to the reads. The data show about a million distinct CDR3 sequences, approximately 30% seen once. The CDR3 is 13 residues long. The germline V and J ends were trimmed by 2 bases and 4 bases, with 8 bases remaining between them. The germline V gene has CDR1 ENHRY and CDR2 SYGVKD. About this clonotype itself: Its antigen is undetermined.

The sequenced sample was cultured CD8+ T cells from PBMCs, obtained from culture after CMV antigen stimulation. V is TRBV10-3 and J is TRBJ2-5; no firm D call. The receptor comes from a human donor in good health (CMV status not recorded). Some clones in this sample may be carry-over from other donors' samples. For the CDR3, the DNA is TGTGCCATCAGTGAGGGACGATCAGAGACCCAGTACTTC. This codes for CAISEGRSETQYF.